The source of this T cell receptor beta chain is a study of blood T cell repertoires in COVID-19 (dated by TCRdb to about 2020). Regarding the research as a whole: Samples from collaborators originated in the United States, Italy and Spain and spanned both the acute and convalescent phases of COVID-19. The material from the prospective study consisted of cDNA or gDNA derived from T cells, B-cell-depleted T cells, or PBMCs. The dataset comprised deeply sampled blood TCRbeta repertoires from subjects exposed to, actively infected with, or recovered from COVID-19. The repertoires were made available in a free public database intended to serve as a resource for research on the immune response to SARS-CoV-2. Samples came from the ongoing ImmuneRACE study (first 160 participants) plus 1,254 subjects from 6 global collaborators. Sample metadata almost always included a de-identified subject ID, COVID-19 status, age in years and sex. HLA class I and class II types, where available, came from metadata supplied by the sample provider rather than from assay-based typing.

The collaborating institutions used their own protocols to collect whole blood in K2EDTA tubes. Collaborator samples were shipped for TCRbeta analysis as frozen whole blood, isolated PBMCs, or DNA extracted from either sample type. A note on this clone: Its recognized antigen is unknown. It has no much larger one-base neighbor in the sample; base qualities were not kept.

TCRbeta CDR3 regions were amplified from genomic DNA by means of the immunoSEQ Assay, a bias-controlled multiplex PCR. The study's own analysis went as follows. Within the assay, amplification of reference gene primers was used to estimate how many nucleated cells each sample contained. To quantify the absolute abundance of each unique TCRbeta CDR3 rearrangement, sequence reads were collapsed and filtered. For each sample, productive Simpson clonality was calculated as the square root of Simpson's diversity index across productive rearrangements. TCRdb took this table from immuneACCESS and kept in-frame rearrangements with V and J called. Such tables lack part of the clones; where checked against another copy, unresolved V genes explain under half of the gap, and the rest is unexplained. The DNA gave D and trimming, while V, J and clone size come from that table. The sample yields about 200,000 clones; roughly 80% were counted once. The ten biggest clones cover 6.9% of the sample.

What the authors observed across the whole study: How much clinical and demographic metadata was included differed by source and by participant, and the metadata was provided uncurated.

From the germline V gene, CDR1 is SGHRS and CDR2 is YFSETQ. V gives up 3 bases and J gives up 4 bases, and the segment between their germline ends measures 13 bases. The CDR3 runs 14 amino acids, cysteine and phenylalanine included. The read is trimmed to its CDR3 DNA, 42 bases read in frame from base 1. The sample taken for sequencing was peripheral blood. The sequence joins TRBV5-1 to TRBJ1-2, and TRBD1 may be the D gene, going by 6 matching bases. This TCR came from a man aged 55 to 70 with acute or convalescent COVID-19. Read as DNA, the sequence is TGCGCCAGCAGCTCTGGCAGGGGTTTCTATGGCTACACCTTC. It specifies CASSSGRGFYGYTF.